Each of the 24 T cell receptor beta chains below was sequenced from the same sample in a study of T cells after yellow fever vaccination. Each CDR3 protein gets one entry after TCRdb re-called the 5' RACE reads with MiXCR. The sample lists roughly 250,000 distinct CDR3 sequences, approximately 13% seen once, with around 0.55% in the top ten. Sequencing was performed on CD4+ T cells sorted from PBMCs, taken 45 days after the yellow fever booster vaccination. These receptors all come from a man between 25 and 39 years old who received the YFV17D yellow fever vaccine.

About this clonotype itself: Germline is not matched at one junction end, which may reflect a read error. This chain links TRBV7-7 with TRBJ2-3; D call uncertain. CDR1 is SSHAT and CDR2 is FNYEAQ in the germline V gene (reference sequence). The length of the CDR3 is 15 residues. CDR3 nucleotides: TGTGCTAGCAGCCACTCCGGGCTCGTGACCGATACGCAGTATTTT. It encodes CASSHSGLVTDTQYF.

The chain couples TRBV7-2 to TRBJ2-7, with 11 bases aligning to TRBD2. V dropped 6 bases and J dropped 6; count of bases not matched to a gene: 7. From germline, CDR1 is SGHTA and CDR2 FQGNSA. The CDR3 covers 14 residues. DNA of the CDR3: TGTGCCAGCAGAACTAGCGGGAGTTTAGGCGAGCAGTACTTC. This codes for CASRTSGSLGEQYF.

Here the CDR3 DNA reads TGTGCCAGCAGCCGCGGGACTAGCGGGATAACAGAGACCCAGTACTTC. Amino acid sequence: CASSRGTSGITETQYF. The rearrangement links TRBV5-4 to TRBJ2-5; 13 nucleotides align to TRBD2. Trimming cost V 4 bases and J 4 bases; bases outside gene matches: 7. CDR1 and CDR2 (germline): SGHNT, YYREEE (reference sequence). The CDR3 spans 16 residues. Based on the CDR3 plus reference TRBV5-4 and TRBJ2-5, the full variable domain is ETGVTQSPTHLIKTRGQQVTLRCSSQSGHNTVSWYQQALGQGPQFIFQYYREEENGRGNFPPRFSGLQFPNYSSELNVNALELDDSALYLCASSRGTSGITETQYFGPGTRLLVL.

This clonotype was seen repeatedly, ten times or more. The rearrangement links TRBV29-1 to TRBJ1-1, with TRBD1 as a possible D gene (5 bases). The CDR3 spans 12 residues. In germline, CDR1 is SQVTM, CDR2 ANQGSEA. The V and J ends lost 4 bases and 5 bases respectively, with 11 bases between them. This chain's CDR3 is CSVVQGGTEAFF. Here the CDR3 DNA reads TGCAGCGTTGTCCAGGGAGGGACTGAAGCTTTCTTT.

The J gene is TRBJ2-1, the V gene TRBV20-1; 8 positions match TRBD2. The CDR3 length is 14 residues. The J segment lost 9 bases and the V segment lost 3 bases, leaving 10 bases of the junction unmatched. The germline V gene has CDR1 DFQATT and CDR2 SNEGSKA (reference sequence). This chain's CDR3 is CSASFRAGGVEQFF. In DNA form, the CDR3 reads TGCAGTGCTAGCTTCCGGGCGGGGGGTGTTGAGCAGTTCTTC.

There are a few counts of this clonotype. J is TRBJ2-1 and V is TRBV18, with D possibly being TRBD1 or TRBD2 (5 bases each). CDR1 and CDR2 from the germline V gene are KGHSH and LQKENI. The CDR3 consists of 16 residues. V lost 2 bases to trimming and J lost 0 bases, with 11 bases between them. CDR3: CASSPFEGSSYNEQFF. In DNA form, the CDR3 reads TGTGCCAGCTCACCATTCGAGGGGAGCTCCTACAATGAGCAGTTCTTC. Drawing the rest from reference TRBV18 and TRBJ2-1, the complete variable domain is NAGVMQNPRHLVRRRGQEARLRCSPMKGHSHVYWYRQLPEEGLKFMVYLQKENIIDESGMPKERFSAEFPKEGPSILRIQQVVRGDSAAYFCASSPFEGSSYNEQFFGPGTRLTVL.

The rearrangement uses TRBV6-5 and TRBJ1-2; D gene unclear. The germline V gene has CDR1 MNHEY and CDR2 SVGAGI. The ends were cut back, 6 bases at V and 2 bases at J, with 4 bases in the middle. There are 11 residues in the CDR3. As DNA, the CDR3 is TGTGCCAGCAGAGGGAACTATGGCTACACCTTC. Translating it yields CASRGNYGYTF.

The rearrangement uses TRBV20-1 and TRBJ1-1, with D possibly being TRBD1 (6 bases). Deletions cut 5 bases from V and 1 base from J, with 11 bases between. The CDR3 contains 13 residues. Germline CDR1 is DFQATT and CDR2 is SNEGSKA (reference sequence). CDR3 sequence reads: CSAGGHTNTEAFF. CDR3 nucleotides: TGCAGTGCTGGGGGACACACGAACACTGAAGCTTTCTTT.

The V call is TRBV11-2, the J call TRBJ1-1, with a weak D call TRBD1 (5 bases). V was pared by 5 bases and J by 5 bases, with 15 bases between. Germline V gives CDR1 SGHAT, CDR2 FQNNGV. This CDR3 is 14 amino acids long. CDR3 nucleotide sequence: TGTGCCAGCAGCCTCCATTGGGGCGGTACTGAAGCTTTCTTT. Amino acids: CASSLHWGGTEAFF.

This sequence joins TRBV2 and TRBJ1-5, with unresolved D. The CDR3 is 15 residues long. Trimming shortened V by 7 bases and J by 0 bases, and 13 bases separated the two germline ends. Looked up from germline, CDR1 is SNHLY and CDR2 is FYNNEI. Here the CDR3 reads CASTPGPYSNQPQHF. CDR3 nucleotide sequence: TGTGCCAGCACCCCTGGGCCTTATAGCAATCAGCCCCAGCATTTT.

The chain combines TRBV20-1 with TRBJ2-7; D perhaps matches TRBD1 (6 bases). Trimming took 5 bases from V and 8 from J, leaving 13 bases between them. This CDR3 contains 11 residues. Germline CDR1 and CDR2: DFQATT and SNEGSKA (reference sequence). The CDR3 nucleotides read TGCAGTGCTGGCAGGGGACAACAGCAGTACTTC. As protein: CSAGRGQQQYF.

This clonotype was seen a few times. The genes are TRBV6-1 and TRBJ2-1, with D possibly being TRBD1 or TRBD2 (6 bases each). This CDR3 is built from 15 residues. The germline V and J ends were trimmed by 6 bases and 4 bases, with 16 bases remaining between them. CDR1 is MNHNS and CDR2 is SASEGT in the germline V gene. The CDR3 DNA follows: TGTGCCAGCAGAAGGGGGGCGGAGTCTTACAATGAGCAGTTCTTC. Its protein product is CASRRGAESYNEQFF.

The chain recombines TRBV5-1 with TRBJ2-3; TRBD2 agrees at 8 bases. The CDR3 runs 16 residues. V lost 4 bases, J lost 0 bases, and 7 bases stayed unmatched. Per the germline V gene, CDR1 is SGHRS and CDR2 is YFSETQ. The CDR3 is CASSPGVAGSTDTQYF. CDR3 DNA: TGCGCCAGCAGCCCCGGTGTAGCGGGGAGCACAGATACGCAGTATTTT.

This chain links TRBV5-4 with TRBJ2-3; TRBD2 matches at 10 bases. J gave up 5 bases and V 4 bases, and 10 bases lay outside the gene matches. Germline V CDR1 and CDR2: SGHNT, YYREEE (reference sequence). The length of the CDR3 is 16 residues. Here the CDR3 DNA reads TGTGCCAGCAGCCCCAAACTAGCGGGGAAGCTAGATACGCAGTATTTT. Translation gives CASSPKLAGKLDTQYF.

This clonotype was detected a few times. The CDR3 region is CAIAQGSENEQFF. For the CDR3, the DNA is TGTGCCATTGCACAGGGATCGGAGAATGAGCAGTTCTTC. The chain uses TRBV10-3 and TRBJ2-1; TRBD1 might be the D (6 bases). V lost 9 bases to trimming and J lost 7 bases, with 16 bases between them. Per germline, CDR1 ENHRY and CDR2 SYGVKD. The CDR3 covers 13 residues.

This clonotype occurred a few times. This chain joins TRBV12-3 or TRBV12-4 and TRBJ2-2; D ambiguous. The CDR3 extends over 13 amino acids. Trimming stripped 6 bases from V and 6 bases from J, with 11 bases between. The CDR3 loop reads CASRPTLAGELFF. The CDR3 DNA follows: TGTGCCAGCAGGCCTACCCTTGCCGGGGAGCTGTTTTTT.

This chain joins TRBV7-2 and TRBJ1-6, with 9 positions matching TRBD1. This CDR3 has 15 amino acids. Germline V CDR1 and CDR2: SGHTA, FQGNSA. V was clipped by 2 bases and J by 5 bases; unmatched bases: 1. CDR3 region: CASSLRDRDNSPLHF. The CDR3 nucleotides are TGTGCCAGCAGCTTAAGGGACAGGGATAATTCACCCCTCCACTTT. Complete variable domain (other parts from reference TRBV7-2 and TRBJ1-6): GAGVSQSPSNKVTEKGKDVELRCDPISGHTALYWYRQSLGQGLEFLIYFQGNSAPDKSGLPSDRFSAERTGGSVSTLTIQRTQQEDSAVYLCASSLRDRDNSPLHFGNGTRLTVT.

DNA of the CDR3: TGCGCCAGCAGCCAAAGCTTAGGCTTTAACACCGGGGAGCTGTTTTTT. Translating it yields CASSQSLGFNTGELFF. The rearrangement joins TRBV4-3 to TRBJ2-2, with unresolved D. The V gene's germline CDR1 is LGHNA and CDR2 YSLEER. This CDR3 contains 16 residues. V lost 2 bases and J 2 bases, leaving 12 bases between the germline ends.

In this sample, this clonotype turned up a few times. The chain combines TRBV7-9 with TRBJ2-1, with TRBD2 as a possible D gene (7 bases). The length of the CDR3 is 15 residues. Trimming took off 3 bases at V and 6 bases at J, with 15 bases between the two ends. From germline, CDR1 is SEHNR and CDR2 FQNEAQ (reference sequence). CDR3 protein: CASSLKGEGFNEQFF. DNA of the CDR3: TGTGCCAGCAGCTTGAAGGGGGAGGGGTTCAATGAGCAGTTCTTC.

The rearrangement links TRBV6-5 to TRBJ1-1; D is uncertain. V shed 7 bases and J shed 0 bases, with 6 bases lying between them. CDR3 length equals 12 residues. From germline, CDR1 is MNHEY and CDR2 SVGAGI. CDR3 nucleotides: TGTGCCAGCACCTCATTGAACACTGAAGCTTTCTTT. Translated, it gives CASTSLNTEAFF.

This clonotype occurred many times. The V and J genes are TRBV7-2 and TRBJ2-3, with D possibly being TRBD1 (5 bases). The CDR3 loop spans 13 amino acids. Germline values: CDR1 SGHTA, CDR2 FQGNSA. V lost 5 bases and J lost 4, with 10 bases in between. Here the CDR3 reads CASSPQGPDTQYF. The CDR3 DNA reads as TGTGCCAGCAGCCCTCAGGGCCCAGATACGCAGTATTTT.

This clonotype was detected a few times. V and J are TRBV6-5 and TRBJ2-6; 9 nucleotides match TRBD1. Unmatched junction bases numbered 1, after V lost 3 bases and J lost 1 base. Per the germline V gene, CDR1 is MNHEY and CDR2 is SVGAGI. The CDR3 runs to 16 residues. CDR3 nucleotide sequence: TGTGCCAGCAGTTATGGGACAGGGTCTGGGGCCAACGTCCTGACTTTC. Translating it yields CASSYGTGSGANVLTF.

This clonotype has a handful of counts. The genes are TRBV7-2 and TRBJ2-2; D uncertain. The V end was cut by 2 bases, the J end by 0 bases, with 10 bases between. From germline, CDR1 is SGHTA and CDR2 FQGNSA. The CDR3 consists of 16 residues. The CDR3 bases are TGTGCCAGCAGCTTAAATTCTGGGTCGAACACCGGGGAGCTGTTTTTT. Translation gives CASSLNSGSNTGELFF.

The chain carries TRBV5-1 and TRBJ2-5, with TRBD2 matching 12 bases. The CDR3 is made up of 16 amino acids. After removal of 4 bases from V and 5 bases from J, the junction contained 9 bases not matched to a gene. CDR1 and CDR2 (germline): SGHRS, YFSETQ. The chain's CDR3 is CASSPALAGGGETQYF. The DNA for the CDR3 is TGCGCCAGCAGCCCCGCACTAGCGGGAGGTGGGGAGACCCAGTACTTC.